The 26 T cell receptor beta chains below all came from one sample that was sequenced in a study of T cell changes during pregnancy in multiple sclerosis. Profiled with immunoSEQ multiplex PCR; TCRdb holds only in-frame clones, not every one. The profile covers tens of thousands of clones, with more than 90% appearing a single time and under 3.5% taken by the ten largest. This specimen consisted of CD8+ T cells from peripheral blood mononuclear cells, obtained before pregnancy. The receptors originated from a female donor with multiple sclerosis, enrolled in a pregnancy study.

The chain is built from TRBV9 and TRBJ2-5; TRBD2 aligns across 9 bases. The germline gives CDR1 SGDLS, CDR2 YYNGEE. With 0 bases clipped from V and 3 bases from J, the junction kept 6 bases outside the gene matches. This CDR3 spans 16 amino acids. The chain's CDR3 is CASSVGGAGGKETQYF. DNA for the CDR3: TGTGCCAGCAGCGTAGGGGGAGCGGGGGGAAAAGAGACCCAGTACTTC.

V and J are TRBV14 and TRBJ1-3; D not certain. This CDR3 is built from 15 residues. The V gene lost 3 bases and the J gene lost 2 bases, with 11 bases spanning the gap. Germline CDR1 and CDR2: SGHDN and FVKESK. The CDR3 region has the DNA TGTGCCAGCAGCCATCCCCCCATTGCTGGAAACACCATATATTTT. It encodes CASSHPPIAGNTIYF. The full variable domain, rest sourced from reference TRBV14 and TRBJ1-3, is EAGVTQFPSHSVIEKGQTVTLRCDPISGHDNLYWYRRVMGKEIKFLLHFVKESKQDESGMPNNRFLAERTGGTYSTLKVQPAELEDSGVYFCASSHPPIAGNTIYFGEGSWLTVV.

The V gene is TRBV7-3, the J gene TRBJ2-3; TRBD2 agrees at 7 bases. CDR1 SGHTA and CDR2 FQGTGA come from the germline V gene. V lost 1 base, J lost 6 bases, and 7 bases stayed unmatched. The CDR3 runs 15 residues. The CDR3 loop is CASSLIGGGIDTQYF. The CDR3 coding sequence is TGTGCCAGCAGCTTAATCGGCGGGGGAATTGATACGCAGTATTTT.

V is TRBV9 and J is TRBJ1-2; D is unresolved. The CDR3 is 15 amino acids. Trimming left V 0 bases short and J 3 bases short, with 12 bases between. The germline gives CDR1 SGDLS, CDR2 YYNGEE. CDR3 residues: CASSVDLGDYYGYTF. DNA of the CDR3: TGTGCCAGCAGCGTAGATCTAGGTGACTACTATGGCTACACCTTC.

The V call is TRBV5-4, the J call TRBJ2-3, with TRBD2 matching over 11 bases. The CDR3 has 18 residues. J gave up 2 bases and V 6 bases, and 14 bases lay outside the gene matches. Per the germline V gene, CDR1 is SGHNT and CDR2 is YYREEE (reference sequence). This CDR3 is CASMGTWGLAENTDTQYF. Here the CDR3 DNA reads TGTGCCAGCATGGGGACATGGGGACTAGCGGAGAACACAGATACGCAGTATTTT.

The rearrangement links TRBV5-8 to TRBJ1-2; D is undetermined. Per the germline V gene, CDR1 is SGHTS and CDR2 is YDEGEE. The ends were cut back, 0 bases at V and 6 bases at J, with 6 bases in the middle. This CDR3 is 12 amino acids long. The CDR3 DNA is TGTGCCAGCAGCTTGGACAGAGATGGCTACACCTTC. Translating gives CASSLDRDGYTF.

This rearrangement joins TRBV9 to TRBJ2-2; 7 nucleotides match TRBD1. This CDR3 is 17 amino acids long. The trim removed 3 bases at V and 6 bases at J, leaving 14 bases unmatched. From germline, CDR1 is SGDLS and CDR2 YYNGEE. The DNA of the CDR3 is TGTGCCAGCAGCGCGACAACAGGGGAAAGGGGACCCGGGGAGCTGTTTTTT. It yields the protein CASSATTGERGPGELFF.

The chain employs TRBV6-4 and TRBJ2-3; TRBD2 matches at 8 bases. The CDR3 is 15 amino acids. J was trimmed by 2 bases and V by 5 bases; bases with no gene match: 6. Germline V lookup: CDR1 MRHNA, CDR2 SNTAGT. The CDR3 here is CASSPGTRYTDTQYF. In DNA, the CDR3 is TGTGCCAGCAGTCCCGGGACTAGGTACACAGATACGCAGTATTTT.

The genes are TRBV4-1 and TRBJ2-1; D remains ambiguous. This CDR3 contains 16 residues. Germline CDR1 reads MGHRA; CDR2 reads YSYEKL. The germline V and J ends were trimmed by 0 bases and 0 bases, with 9 bases remaining between them. Here the CDR3 reads CASSQEGQRSYNEQFF. Written as DNA, the CDR3 is TGCGCCAGCAGCCAAGAGGGTCAGCGCTCCTACAATGAGCAGTTCTTC.

The CDR3 loop reads CASSPGPAGSYNEQFF. CDR3 nucleotides: TGTGCCAGCAGCCCAGGGCCCGCGGGGTCCTACAATGAGCAGTTCTTC. The chain uses TRBV9 and TRBJ2-1; D is possibly TRBD2 (6 bases). With 4 bases removed from V and 1 base from J, the gap between germline ends came to 15 bases. This CDR3 has 16 amino acids. CDR1 SGDLS and CDR2 YYNGEE come from the germline V gene.

V gene TRBV27 combines with J gene TRBJ2-1; 8 nucleotides agree with TRBD1. The germline gives CDR1 MNHEY, CDR2 SMNVEV (reference sequence). Trimming at V came to 2 bases and at J to 7 bases, leaving 1 base not matched to a gene. The CDR3 covers 13 residues. The CDR3, as DNA: TGTGCCAGCAGTTTAACAGGGGGGAATGAGCAGTTCTTC. Its protein is CASSLTGGNEQFF.

The rearrangement uses TRBV5-5 and TRBJ1-2; D remains unclear. From germline, CDR1 is SGHKS and CDR2 YYEKEE (reference sequence). The CDR3 runs 13 residues. The ends were cut back, 1 base at V and 3 bases at J, with 7 bases in the middle. The CDR3 DNA reads TGTGCCAGCAGCTTGAGTACAGACTATGGCTACACCTTC. The encoded protein is CASSLSTDYGYTF.

The rearrangement joins TRBV30 to TRBJ1-3; a possible D gene is TRBD1 (5 bases). V gave up 5 bases and J gave up 0 bases, with 17 bases separating them. Germline V gives CDR1 GTSNPN, CDR2 SVGIG (reference sequence). The CDR3 loop spans 16 amino acids. The CDR3 coding sequence is TGTGCCTGGGCTCCCGAGGGACTGTTCTCTGGAAACACCATATATTTT. Translating gives CAWAPEGLFSGNTIYF.

The J gene is TRBJ2-7, the V gene TRBV4-1; no clear D. V lost 1 base to trimming and J lost 4 bases, with 11 bases between them. The CDR3 length is 14 residues. CDR1 is MGHRA, CDR2 YSYEKL, per germline. CDR3 region: CASSQGVGSYEQYF. The CDR3 nucleotides read TGCGCCAGCAGCCAAGGAGTGGGCAGTTACGAGCAGTACTTC.

The chain uses TRBV19 and TRBJ2-7, with 9 nucleotides matching TRBD1. The CDR3 sequence is 17 residues long. The germline V gene encodes CDR1 LNHDA and CDR2 SQIVND (reference sequence). J lost 0 bases, V lost 1 base, and 7 bases had no gene match. CDR3 protein: CASSIGGGTGSSYEQYF. The CDR3 region has the DNA TGTGCCAGTAGTATAGGGGGGGGGACAGGGAGCTCCTACGAGCAGTACTTC.

For the CDR3, the DNA is TGTGCCAGCAGTGGGTGGGTTGAGGATGGCTACACCTTC. It yields the protein CASSGWVEDGYTF. The rearrangement uses TRBV2 and TRBJ1-2; D unclear. Germline CDR1 SNHLY, CDR2 FYNNEI. V was shortened by 4 bases and J by 6 bases, with 12 bases between the two germline ends. The CDR3 is 13 amino acids.

The J gene is TRBJ2-3, the V gene TRBV28; 7 bases are a match to TRBD1. With V trimmed by 6 bases and J by 1 base, 10 bases remained unmatched. Germline-derived CDR1 and CDR2 are MDHEN and SYDVKM. The CDR3 contains 16 residues. The CDR3, as DNA: TGTGCCAGCAGGAAACTAGGGGGACAGCGCACAGATACGCAGTATTTT. Its protein is CASRKLGGQRTDTQYF.

V and J are TRBV27 and TRBJ2-1; the D is unclear. Germline CDR1 MNHEY, CDR2 SMNVEV (reference sequence). This CDR3 is 12 amino acids long. V lost 5 bases to trimming and J lost 4 bases, with 6 bases between them. The CDR3 DNA follows: TGTGCCAGCAGTCCTAGGTACAATGAGCAGTTCTTC. Protein sequence: CASSPRYNEQFF.

This sequence joins TRBV21-1 and TRBJ1-1; TRBD1 was called by the table and not checked on the DNA. TRBV21-1 is classified as a pseudogene. The CDR3 contains 14 residues. The CDR3 bases are TGTGCCGTAAGAAGGTCAGGGTTGAACACTGAAGCTTTCTTT. As protein: CAVRRSGLNTEAFF.

The gene calls are TRBV7-3 and TRBJ2-5, with 11 nucleotides matching TRBD2. The CDR3 loop spans 14 amino acids. Germline CDR1 reads SGHTA; CDR2 reads FQGTGA. Losses at the gene ends were 5 bases for V and 4 bases for J; bases not matched to a gene: 3. CDR3 loop: CASSLSGGAETQYF. The CDR3 nucleotides are TGTGCCAGCAGCCTTAGCGGGGGGGCAGAGACCCAGTACTTC. Full variable domain (rest looked up from reference TRBV7-3 and TRBJ2-5): GAGVSQTPSNKVTEKGKYVELRCDPISGHTALYWYRQSLGQGPEFLIYFQGTGAADDSGLPNDRFFAVRPEGSVSTLKIQRTERGDSAVYLCASSLSGGAETQYFGPGTRLLVL.

This clone was detected once. The genes are TRBV4-2 and TRBJ2-1, with TRBD2 matching 9 bases. With 0 bases clipped from V and 7 bases from J, the junction kept 7 bases outside the gene matches. The CDR3 is made up of 16 amino acids. The germline CDR1 and CDR2 sequences are LGHNA and YNFKEQ. CDR3 DNA: TGTGCCAGCAGCCAAGACGAAGCGGGGGGTATGAATGAGCAGTTCTTC. Its translation is CASSQDEAGGMNEQFF.

The chain carries TRBV4-1 and TRBJ2-7; D uncertain. The CDR3 spans 16 residues. Trimming removed 3 bases from V and 0 bases from J, with 15 bases in between. Germline V CDR1 and CDR2: MGHRA, YSYEKL. This CDR3 reads CASSQATSTFSYEQYF. The CDR3 DNA is TGCGCCAGCAGCCAGGCGACATCCACCTTCTCCTACGAGCAGTACTTC.

This sequence joins TRBV4-3 and TRBJ1-1; D not certain. V dropped 4 bases and J dropped 3 bases, with 9 bases sitting between them. Germline V gene sequence: CDR1 LGHNA, CDR2 YSLEER. The length of the CDR3 is 13 residues. In DNA, the CDR3 is TGCGCCAGCAGCCCCGGGATCGACACTGAAGCTTTCTTT. Translated: CASSPGIDTEAFF.

The V call is TRBV10-3, the J call TRBJ2-7, with 9 nucleotides matching TRBD1. This CDR3 contains 16 residues. Germline trimming cut 3 bases from V and 3 bases from J; bases unmatched to any gene: 9. Germline values: CDR1 ENHRY, CDR2 SYGVKD. The CDR3 spells CAISDGGRDRDYEQYF. The CDR3, as DNA: TGTGCCATCAGTGATGGAGGACGGGACAGGGACTACGAGCAGTACTTC.

The CDR3 nucleotides are TGTGCCAGCAGCTTGGGTTCGGCGGGACCTGAAGCTTTCTTT. This translates into CASSLGSAGPEAFF. The chain uses TRBV5-4 and TRBJ1-1, with D possibly TRBD1 on 5 matching bases. Trimming removed 0 bases from V and 6 bases from J, with 12 bases in between. The CDR3 length is 14 residues. Germline CDR1 is SGHNT and CDR2 is YYREEE (reference sequence).

The chain recombines TRBV4-2 with TRBJ2-7, with 8 bases fitting TRBD1. J lost 2 bases, V lost 3 bases, and 0 bases had no gene match. This CDR3 has 13 amino acids. Germline V gene sequence: CDR1 LGHNA, CDR2 YNFKEQ. This CDR3 reads CASSQGQAYEQYF. The CDR3 DNA follows: TGTGCCAGCAGCCAGGGACAGGCCTACGAGCAGTACTTC.